Sequencing of this TCR beta chain was carried out in a study of T cells in Graves' hyperthyroidism and ophthalmopathy. Germline V gene data show CDR1 as MGHRA and CDR2 as YSYEKL. The CDR3 totals 14 residues. V shed 4 bases and J 4 bases; nucleotides not matched to a gene: 6. Absent ophthalmopathy progression within 18 months defined stable Graves' hyperthyroidism. Uncontrolled infection, other autoimmune disease, pregnancy and lactation each barred patients from inclusion. Researchers amplified the TCR beta CDR3 regions from RNA transcripts. In the first-round RT-PCR of the TCR CDR3, the HTBI primer set was used. TCRdb re-derived calls from the multiplex PCR reads in MiXCR, one entry per CDR3 protein. The sample has about 350,000 distinct CDR3 sequences; roughly 13% are singletons.

This sequence was found in a woman in her 30s with Graves' hyperthyroidism. The chain joins TRBV4-1 to TRBJ1-1; 7 bases are shared with TRBD1. The sequenced material came from blood. CDR3 region: CASSRQGLATEAFF. The CDR3 DNA sequence: TGCGCCAGCAGCCGACAGGGATTGGCCACTGAAGCTTTCTTT.